The present T cell receptor beta chain was sequenced within a study of blood T cell repertoires in COVID-19. Study-wide context: Collection of acute and convalescent COVID-19 samples took place in the United States, Italy and Spain. From T cells, B-cell-depleted T cells, or PBMCs came the material, which was cDNA or gDNA.

V was trimmed by 7 bases and J by 7 bases, leaving 22 bases between them. The CDR3 loop spans 16 amino acids. CDR1 and CDR2 (germline): LNHDA, SQIVND (reference sequence). Per the study methods: Nucleated cell counts were estimated from reference gene primer amplification. Produced via immunoSEQ multiplex PCR; TCRdb's table is partial and in-frame only. The V and J calls and the clone size are those of that table, but D and trimming were determined from the DNA. The table shows 300,000 to 400,000 clones, with 70% to 90% occurring only once. This TCR was sampled from a woman between 45 and 60 years old with active or convalescent COVID-19. The chain combines TRBV19 with TRBJ1-4; D may be TRBD1 (6 bases). Sequencing was done on a sample of peripheral blood. The CDR3 DNA is TGTGCCAGTAATGACAGGAATTCAATTGGGGGTGAAAAACTGTTTTTT. This gives the protein CASNDRNSIGGEKLFF.